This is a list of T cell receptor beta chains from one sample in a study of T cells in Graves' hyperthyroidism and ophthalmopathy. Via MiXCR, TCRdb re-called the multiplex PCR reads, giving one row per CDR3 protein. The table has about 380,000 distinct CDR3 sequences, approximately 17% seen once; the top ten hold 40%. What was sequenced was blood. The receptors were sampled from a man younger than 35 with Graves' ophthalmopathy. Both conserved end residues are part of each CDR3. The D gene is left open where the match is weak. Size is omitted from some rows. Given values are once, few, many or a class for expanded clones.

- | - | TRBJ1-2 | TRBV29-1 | CSTGRTDGYTF | TGCAGCACCGGACGGACAGATGGCTACACCTTC
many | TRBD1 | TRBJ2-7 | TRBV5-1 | CASKPGQGNYGQYF | TGCGCCAGCAAACCGGGACAGGGGAACTACGGGCAGTACTTC
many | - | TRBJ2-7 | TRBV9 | CASSPSLSFYEQYF | TGTGCCAGCAGCCCTAGCCTCTCCTTCTACGAGCAGTACTTC
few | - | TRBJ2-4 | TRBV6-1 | CASRALAKNIQYF | TGTGCCAGCAGGGCTCTAGCCAAAAACATTCAGTACTTC
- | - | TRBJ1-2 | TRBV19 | CASSIAGHGYTF | TGTGCCAGTAGTATAGCGGGCCATGGCTACACCTTC
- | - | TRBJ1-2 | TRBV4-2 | CASSQETGLSGYTF | TGTGCCAGCAGCCAAGAAACAGGGCTCTCTGGCTACACCTTC
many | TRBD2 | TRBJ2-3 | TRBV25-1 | CASSSGAGGHTDTQYF | TGTGCCAGCAGCTCCGGGGCGGGGGGCCACACAGATACGCAGTATTTT
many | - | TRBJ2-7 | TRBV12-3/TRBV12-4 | CASSRTRYEQYF | TGTGCCAGCAGTAGGACGAGATACGAGCAGTACTTC
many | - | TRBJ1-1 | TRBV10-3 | CAISEIGVRTEAFF | TGTGCCATCAGTGAGATAGGGGTGCGCACTGAAGCTTTCTTT
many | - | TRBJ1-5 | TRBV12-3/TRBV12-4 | CASSLSGELQPQHF | TGTGCCAGCAGTTTGTCGGGTGAGCTTCAGCCCCAGCATTTT